This T cell receptor (beta chain) was retrieved from a study of regulatory T cells in long-lasting Graves disease. Sequencing libraries for TCR beta were prepared with iRepertoire HTBI primers and Arm-PCR of CDR3 regions. MiXCR, run by TCRdb on the multiplex PCR reads, gives a single entry per CDR3 protein. The top ten hold approximately 12% of the sample, which has some 600,000 distinct CDR3 sequences, roughly 15% seen once. Time point of the sample: newly diagnosed GD, antithyroid drugs for less than 3 months. With RNA extracted from PBMCs as input, the TCR library was made. The germline CDR1 and CDR2 sequences are SEHNR and FQNEAQ (reference sequence). V lost 5 bases to trimming and J lost 2 bases, with 15 bases between them. The CDR3 has 15 residues. These sequences were also reported in another study, on T cells in Graves' hyperthyroidism and ophthalmopathy.

The starting material was peripheral blood mononuclear cells (PBMCs), obtained at new diagnosis, from a patient treated with antithyroid drugs. The receptor was isolated from a man in his late teens or twenties with Graves disease. The V and J genes are TRBV7-9 and TRBJ1-1, with a possible D match to TRBD1 (5 bases). Written as DNA, the CDR3 is TGTGCCAGCAGCCCCTGGGACGGAGAAAACACTGAAGCTTTCTTT. Its protein is CASSPWDGENTEAFF.